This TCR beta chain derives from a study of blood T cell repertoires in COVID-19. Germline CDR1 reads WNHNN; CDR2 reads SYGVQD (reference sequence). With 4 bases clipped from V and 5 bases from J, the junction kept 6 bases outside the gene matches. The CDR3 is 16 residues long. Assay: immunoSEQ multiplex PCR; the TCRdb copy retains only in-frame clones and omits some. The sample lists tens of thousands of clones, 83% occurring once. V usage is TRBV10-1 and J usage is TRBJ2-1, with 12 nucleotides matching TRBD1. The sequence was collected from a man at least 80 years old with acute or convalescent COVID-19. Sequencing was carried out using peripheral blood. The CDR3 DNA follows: TGCGCCAGCAGTGGGGGACAGGGGGCCACCCACAATGAGCAGTTCTTC. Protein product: CASSGGQGATHNEQFF.